The source of this T cell receptor (beta chain) is a study of CD8 T cells in ankylosing spondylitis. Study-wide points: Seemingly characteristic of ankylosing spondylitis blood was a TCR beta motif consisting of about 8 highly homologous variants.

Notes on this clonotype: The target antigen is unknown.

J lost 2 bases, V lost 5 bases, and 4 bases had no gene match. Germline CDR1 and CDR2: SEHNR and FQNEAQ (reference sequence). CDR3 length equals 14 residues. From the 5' RACE reads, TCRdb called clonotypes with MiXCR, one entry per CDR3 protein. The data show about 700,000 distinct CDR3 sequences, over 15% seen once. Sequences were obtained from blood, either unsorted or a sorted T cell fraction (not recorded which). This TCR was recovered from a male donor with ankylosing spondylitis. This rearrangement joins TRBV7-9 to TRBJ2-7; 9 bases are a match to TRBD1. CDR3 nucleotide sequence: TGTGCCAGCAGCACGACAGGGGGTCCCTACGAGCAGTACTTC. As protein: CASSTTGGPYEQYF. Supplemented by reference TRBV7-9 and TRBJ2-7, the full variable domain reads DTGVSQNPRHKITKRGQNVTFRCDPISEHNRLYWYRQTLGQGPEFLTYFQNEAQLEKSRLLSDRFSAERPKGSFSTLEIQRTEQGDSAMYLCASSTTGGPYEQYFGPGTRLTVT.